Shown below are 18 T cell receptor beta chains from a single sample sequenced in a study of regulatory T cells in long-lasting Graves disease. Time point specified: newly diagnosed GD, antithyroid drugs for less than 3 months. Preparation of the TCR library used RNA extracted from PBMCs. TCR beta libraries were built with iRepertoire HTBI primers and Arm-PCR of CDR3 regions. TCRdb reprocessed the multiplex PCR reads via MiXCR and lists one record per CDR3 protein. The data hold 510,000 or so distinct CDR3 sequences, with around 12% observed a single time. These data were likewise used in another study, on T cells in Graves' hyperthyroidism and ophthalmopathy.

Sequences were derived from peripheral blood mononuclear cells (PBMCs), sampled at new diagnosis, from a patient treated with antithyroid drugs. The origin of the receptors is a woman under 40 with Graves disease.

In its sample, this clonotype was seen a few times. The chain uses TRBV24-1 and TRBJ2-3; possible D gene TRBD2, 6 bases. Germline assignment: CDR1 KGHDR and CDR2 SFDVKD. CDR3 length equals 13 residues. V gave up 9 bases and J gave up 2 bases, with 11 bases separating them. CDR3 amino acids: CATEAGPTDTQYF. The CDR3 nucleotides read TGTGCCACCGAAGCGGGCCCCACAGATACGCAGTATTTT.

This clonotype occurred many times. The V gene is TRBV27, the J gene TRBJ1-2, with TRBD1 matching 9 bases. CDR3 length: 17 residues. V shed 5 bases and J 0 bases; nucleotides not matched to a gene: 10. CDR1 MNHEY and CDR2 SMNVEV come from the germline V gene (reference sequence). The CDR3 loop is CASSTFGGTGPNYGYTF. The DNA of the CDR3 is TGTGCCAGCAGTACCTTCGGAGGGACAGGGCCTAACTATGGCTACACCTTC.

This clonotype was seen ten or more times. The V and J genes are TRBV19 and TRBJ1-4, with D perhaps matching TRBD1 (5 bases). The ends were cut back, 6 bases at V and 7 bases at J, with 18 bases in the middle. Germline V gives CDR1 LNHDA, CDR2 SQIVND (reference sequence). This CDR3 region has 15 residues. CDR3 amino acids: CASRPGTANTEKLFF. CDR3 coding DNA: TGTGCCAGTAGACCCGGGACGGCCAACACTGAAAAACTGTTTTTT.

This clonotype was observed many times. The J gene is TRBJ2-7, the V gene TRBV9; 10 positions match TRBD1. The J segment lost 3 bases and the V segment lost 2 bases, leaving 5 bases of the junction unmatched. This CDR3 is built from 15 residues. The V gene's germline CDR1 is SGDLS and CDR2 YYNGEE. CDR3 amino acids: CASSVGTGVHYEQYF. For the CDR3, the DNA is TGTGCCAGCAGCGTTGGGACAGGGGTCCACTACGAGCAGTACTTC.

This clonotype was observed many times. The chain recombines TRBV11-2 with TRBJ2-1; the match to TRBD2 covers 7 bases. V shed 5 bases and J 4 bases; nucleotides not matched to a gene: 8. The germline CDR1 and CDR2 sequences are SGHAT and FQNNGV. The CDR3 has 15 amino acids. In DNA, the CDR3 is TGTGCCAGCAGCCGCACGAGCGGGAAGTACAATGAGCAGTTCTTC. This codes for CASSRTSGKYNEQFF.

The chain couples TRBV2 to TRBJ2-1, with 12 positions matching TRBD2. The germline V gene has CDR1 SNHLY and CDR2 FYNNEI. V gave up 5 bases and J gave up 0 bases; unmatched junction bases: 14. The CDR3 is made up of 20 amino acids. Here the CDR3 reads CASSPELAGGQTSSYNEQFF. In DNA form, the CDR3 reads TGTGCCAGCAGTCCAGAACTAGCGGGGGGCCAAACGAGCTCCTACAATGAGCAGTTCTTC.

This clonotype turned up a few times. The V gene is TRBV5-4, the J gene TRBJ2-7; D uncertain. CDR1 and CDR2 (germline): SGHNT, YYREEE (reference sequence). V was cut by 7 bases and J by 0 bases, with 17 bases left in between. This CDR3 contains 15 residues. CDR3 nucleotides: TGTGCCAGCGGTACCGGTGCTTATAGCTCCTACGAGCAGTACTTC. As protein: CASGTGAYSSYEQYF.

This clonotype was seen ten or more times. The chain is built from TRBV28 and TRBJ2-1; D uncertain. Germline CDR1 and CDR2: MDHEN and SYDVKM. The V end lost 5 bases, the J end lost 6 bases, and 14 bases lay between the germline ends. The CDR3 is 14 amino acids. CDR3 in amino acids: CASSTRGQFNEQFF. The CDR3, as DNA: TGTGCCAGCAGTACCCGTGGGCAGTTCAATGAGCAGTTCTTC.

This clonotype appeared many times. The V and J genes are TRBV2 and TRBJ1-2, with TRBD1 matching 9 bases. Losses at the gene ends were 7 bases for V and 4 bases for J; bases not matched to a gene: 4. CDR3 length: 13 amino acids. The germline CDR1 and CDR2 sequences are SNHLY and FYNNEI. The CDR3 sequence: CASTGQGIYGYTF. The CDR3, as DNA: TGTGCCAGCACTGGACAGGGGATCTATGGCTACACCTTC.

At least ten counts were recorded for this clonotype. V and J are TRBV5-1 and TRBJ2-6, with D uncertain. The V end lost 4 bases, the J end lost 0 bases, and 14 bases lay between the germline ends. CDR1 SGHRS and CDR2 YFSETQ come from the germline V gene. The CDR3 contains 17 residues. CDR3: CASSVRSSASGANVLTF. CDR3 bases: TGCGCCAGCAGCGTGCGATCGAGCGCCTCTGGGGCCAACGTCCTGACTTTC.

The sample holds many counts of this clonotype. The V gene is TRBV28, the J gene TRBJ2-5, with 9 bases aligning to TRBD1. V shed 3 bases and J 1 base; nucleotides not matched to a gene: 12. This CDR3 spans 18 amino acids. Germline V gives CDR1 MDHEN, CDR2 SYDVKM. The CDR3 reads CASSFNRGRVIAQETQYF. The DNA for the CDR3 is TGTGCCAGCAGTTTTAACAGGGGGCGCGTCATAGCCCAAGAGACCCAGTACTTC.

This clonotype was observed at least ten times. The chain is built from TRBV12-3 or TRBV12-4 and TRBJ1-5; the match to TRBD1 covers 8 bases. CDR3 length: 13 amino acids. V gave up 7 bases and J gave up 7 bases; unmatched junction bases: 6. CDR3 residues: CASNPGGSQPQHF. DNA for the CDR3: TGTGCCAGCAACCCAGGGGGCAGCCAGCCCCAGCATTTT.

This clonotype was seen many times. The V gene is TRBV20-1, the J gene TRBJ1-6; D may be TRBD1 (6 bases). The germline gives CDR1 DFQATT, CDR2 SNEGSKA (reference sequence). Trimming took off 1 base at V and 2 bases at J, with 15 bases between the two ends. CDR3 length: 17 amino acids. The CDR3 protein is CSARAVGHVAYNSPLHF. The CDR3 DNA sequence: TGCAGTGCTAGAGCGGTGGGACACGTTGCCTATAATTCACCCCTCCACTTT.

To note about this clonotype: A much larger clone differs by one base, so this may be a read error. This CDR3 is missing its conserved last phenylalanine or tryptophan, likely due to a read error. This chain links TRBV7-2 with TRBJ1-1, with D possibly being TRBD1 (6 bases). V shed 11 bases and J shed 0 bases, with 19 bases lying between them. Germline V gene sequence: CDR1 SGHTA, CDR2 FQGNSA. The CDR3 length is 15 residues. The chain's CDR3 is CAWSAGQNMNTEAFL. DNA for the CDR3: TGTGCCTGGAGCGCCGGACAGAATATGAACACTGAAGCTTTCCTT.

CDR3 residues: CASSLGTGGAGYTF. CDR3 DNA sequence: TGTGCCAGCAGCTTGGGGACAGGGGGCGCGGGCTACACCTTC. The chain carries TRBV11-2 and TRBJ1-2, with 12 bases aligning to TRBD1. This CDR3 contains 14 residues. Trimming took 3 bases from V and 8 from J; bases not matched to a gene: 4. Germline CDR1 is SGHAT and CDR2 is FQNNGV.

This chain links TRBV20-1 with TRBJ2-5; D call uncertain. This CDR3 has 14 residues. Germline V gives CDR1 DFQATT, CDR2 SNEGSKA (reference sequence). V was clipped by 4 bases and J by 1 base, with 13 bases between them. DNA for the CDR3: TGCAGTGCTACTCCAGGCCCCATCCAAGAGACCCAGTACTTC. Amino acids: CSATPGPIQETQYF.

The sample holds a few counts of this clonotype. J is TRBJ2-1 and V is TRBV7-2, with 7 bases fitting TRBD2. Trimming cost V 5 bases and J 8 bases; bases outside gene matches: 12. CDR3 length: 15 amino acids. CDR1 and CDR2 from the germline V gene are SGHTA and FQGNSA. CDR3: CASSRELGEGYEQFF. In nucleotides, the CDR3 is TGTGCCAGCAGCCGAGAACTAGGGGAGGGGTATGAGCAGTTCTTC.

With respect to this clonotype: It may be a read error: a sequence one base away is much more abundant. The chain recombines TRBV27 with TRBJ2-1; tentatively, D is TRBD1 (7 bases). V lost 4 bases and J 9 bases, leaving 16 bases between the germline ends. CDR1 and CDR2 from the germline V gene are MNHEY and SMNVEV (reference sequence). This CDR3 is built from 14 residues. The CDR3 nucleotides are TGTGCCAGCAGTTGGGTAAACAGGGGAGGTGAGCAGTTCTTC. This sequence encodes CASSWVNRGGEQFF.